This entry lists 15 T cell receptor beta chains sequenced from one sample in a study of sequential checkpoint blockade in melanoma. Treatment defined: randomized to nivolumab then ipilimumab (arm A) or the reverse (arm B). Sequencing used immunoSEQ multiplex PCR; TCRdb keeps in-frame clones, though not all of them. The sample yields about 4,600 clones, about 54% seen once. Here the sequenced sample was CD8+ T cells sorted from blood (inferred from file names), taken from a patient given nivolumab and ipilimumab in sequence. The receptors originated from a human donor with melanoma.

The gene calls are TRBV25-1 and TRBJ2-5; 10 nucleotides line up with TRBD2. This CDR3 contains 15 residues. Germline assignment: CDR1 MGHDK and CDR2 SYGVNS. V shed 1 base, J shed 3 bases, and the junction held 2 bases outside the gene matches. The CDR3 is CASSESTSGEETQYF. CDR3 coding DNA: TGTGCCAGCAGTGAATCAACTAGCGGGGAAGAGACCCAGTACTTC. Combining the CDR3 with reference TRBV25-1 and TRBJ2-5 gives the whole variable domain EADIYQTPRYLVIGTGKKITLECSQTMGHDKMYWYQQDPGMELHLIHYSYGVNSTEKGDLSSESTVSRIRTEHFPLTLESARPSHTSQYLCASSESTSGEETQYFGPGTRLLVL.

The chain combines TRBV29-1 with TRBJ2-3; a possible D gene is TRBD2 (6 bases). The CDR3 is 15 residues long. Germline values: CDR1 SQVTM, CDR2 ANQGSEA. Trimming took off 6 bases at V and 3 bases at J, with 19 bases between the two ends. The CDR3: CSVEGPGVGTDTQYF. Here the CDR3 DNA reads TGCAGCGTCGAGGGCCCGGGGGTTGGGACAGATACGCAGTATTTT.

This clone has just a few counts. V and J are TRBV5-4 and TRBJ2-7; tentatively, D is TRBD1 (5 bases). CDR1 SGHNT and CDR2 YYREEE come from the germline V gene (reference sequence). CDR3 length: 15 residues. The germline V and J ends were trimmed by 4 bases and 1 base, with 15 bases remaining between them. The CDR3 reads CASSQEGVSSYEQYF. The DNA of the CDR3 is TGTGCCAGCAGCCAAGAAGGGGTCTCTTCCTACGAGCAGTACTTC. The whole variable domain, filled in from reference TRBV5-4 and TRBJ2-7, reads ETGVTQSPTHLIKTRGQQVTLRCSSQSGHNTVSWYQQALGQGPQFIFQYYREEENGRGNFPPRFSGLQFPNYSSELNVNALELDDSALYLCASSQEGVSSYEQYFGPGTRLTVT.

DNA for the CDR3: TGTGCCAGCACCATAGACCCGGTAGCGGGCTTGGCCACCGGGGAGCTGTTTTTT. Translated: CASTIDPVAGLATGELFF. J is TRBJ2-2 and V is TRBV7-6; 7 nucleotides agree with TRBD2. The CDR3 consists of 18 residues. Germline loops: CDR1 SGHVS, CDR2 FNYEAQ. Trimming at V came to 7 bases and at J to 4 bases, leaving 18 bases not matched to a gene.

The chain carries TRBV7-9 and TRBJ2-1; no reliable D call. This CDR3 comprises 13 residues. CDR1 and CDR2 (germline): SEHNR, FQNEAQ (reference sequence). V was trimmed by 4 bases and J by 6 bases, leaving 10 bases between them. DNA of the CDR3: TGTGCCAGCAGCTCTTACTCTAGCAATGAGCAGTTCTTC. Translated, it gives CASSSYSSNEQFF.

The CDR3 is CASSYAAGMNTEAFF. CDR3 sequence (DNA): TGTGCCAGCAGTTACGCGGCAGGGATGAACACTGAAGCTTTCTTT. The rearrangement links TRBV6-5 to TRBJ1-1, with a weak D call TRBD1 (5 bases). The germline V and J ends were trimmed by 2 bases and 0 bases, with 10 bases remaining between them. Germline V gene lookup returns CDR1 MNHEY and CDR2 SVGAGI. The CDR3 is made up of 15 amino acids.

J is TRBJ2-5 and V is TRBV6-9; D gene uncertain. The CDR3 extends over 15 amino acids. The ends were cut back, 4 bases at V and 0 bases at J, with 12 bases in the middle. CDR1 and CDR2 (germline): MNHGY, SVAAGI. CDR3 nucleotides: TGTGCCAGCAGTTTGCCCCGACACGACCAAGAGACCCAGTACTTC. Its translation is CASSLPRHDQETQYF.

The J gene is TRBJ2-7, the V gene TRBV5-1; D call uncertain. CDR1 and CDR2 from the germline V gene are SGHRS and YFSETQ. The CDR3 is 14 amino acids. V was cut by 2 bases and J by 2 bases, with 11 bases left in between. The CDR3 loop is CASSFTGHPYEQYF. CDR3 coding DNA: TGCGCCAGCAGCTTTACGGGTCACCCCTACGAGCAGTACTTC.

This sequence joins TRBV7-9 and TRBJ2-3, with a possible D match to TRBD1 (5 bases). Germline V gene lookup returns CDR1 SEHNR and CDR2 FQNEAQ (reference sequence). V dropped 2 bases and J dropped 6 bases, with 9 bases sitting between them. This CDR3 contains 13 residues. CDR3 coding DNA: TGTGCCAGCAGCTTAAGGGGCTGGGATACGCAGTATTTT. It encodes CASSLRGWDTQYF.

The chain carries TRBV28 and TRBJ2-7; 7 bases align to TRBD1. CDR1 and CDR2 (germline): MDHEN, SYDVKM. This CDR3 contains 12 residues. The J segment lost 5 bases and the V segment lost 5 bases, leaving 3 bases of the junction unmatched. The CDR3 bases are TGTGCCAGCAGTCTAGACAGGGACGAGCAGTACTTC. It encodes CASSLDRDEQYF.

The V and J genes are TRBV2 and TRBJ1-2; tentative D call: TRBD1 (5 bases). Germline CDR1 and CDR2: SNHLY and FYNNEI. V dropped 3 bases and J dropped 2 bases, with 13 bases sitting between them. The CDR3 consists of 15 residues. This chain's CDR3 is CASSDSAGINYGYTF. CDR3 bases: TGTGCCAGCAGTGACTCTGCAGGGATAAACTATGGCTACACCTTC. Supplemented by reference TRBV2 and TRBJ1-2, the full variable domain reads EPEVTQTPSHQVTQMGQEVILRCVPISNHLYFYWYRQILGQKVEFLVSFYNNEISEKSEIFDDQFSVERPDGSNFTLKIRSTKLEDSAMYFCASSDSAGINYGYTFGSGTRLTVV.

In its sample, this clone was seen a few times. V and J are TRBV7-9 and TRBJ2-5; tentative D call: TRBD2 (6 bases). This CDR3 is built from 13 residues. Per germline, CDR1 SEHNR and CDR2 FQNEAQ (reference sequence). Trimming pared 7 bases from V and 2 bases from J, leaving 11 bases between. Here the CDR3 reads CASTRTIQETQYF. The CDR3 bases are TGTGCCAGCACCCGGACTATTCAAGAGACCCAGTACTTC.

The chain joins TRBV10-3 to TRBJ1-2; a possible D gene is TRBD1 (6 bases). Germline CDR1 is ENHRY and CDR2 is SYGVKD. Trimming cost V 2 bases and J 4 bases, with 11 bases left between them. CDR3 length: 14 amino acids. CDR3 in DNA: TGTGCCATCAGTGAGCCCGGACAGTTCTATGGCTACACCTTC. It specifies CAISEPGQFYGYTF.

This chain links TRBV30 with TRBJ2-1, with 8 bases fitting TRBD1. Germline V gene lookup returns CDR1 GTSNPN and CDR2 SVGIG (reference sequence). The CDR3 length is 14 residues. V dropped 4 bases and J dropped 7; count of bases not matched to a gene: 9. DNA for the CDR3: TGTGCCTGGACCAGGGGAACAGGGGGGAATGAGCAGTTCTTC. This encodes CAWTRGTGGNEQFF.

This chain joins TRBV7-6 and TRBJ1-1; D unclear. Germline CDR1 and CDR2: SGHVS and FNYEAQ. V dropped 2 bases and J dropped 4 bases, with 8 bases sitting between them. This CDR3 spans 13 amino acids. The DNA for the CDR3 is TGTGCCAGCAGCTTATCGCGGGGCACTGAAGCTTTCTTT. Protein sequence: CASSLSRGTEAFF.